A single sample is the source of the 30 T cell receptor beta chains below, sequenced in a study of blood T cell repertoires in COVID-19. Assay used: immunoSEQ multiplex PCR; TCRdb lists only in-frame clones, some missing. The table has approximately 260,000 clones, more than 80% seen once. The sample was peripheral blood. These receptors all stem from a woman in her forties with acute or convalescent COVID-19.

This rearrangement joins TRBV6-4 to TRBJ2-6, with TRBD2 identical over 10 bases. Losses at the gene ends were 2 bases for V and 4 bases for J; bases not matched to a gene: 14. The CDR3 is 20 amino acids. From germline, CDR1 is MRHNA and CDR2 SNTAGT. CDR3 DNA: TGTGCCAGCAGTGACGGGACTCTAAGCGGGGGGGCTTCCGGGGCCAACGTCCTGACTTTC. Its protein is CASSDGTLSGGASGANVLTF.

This chain uses TRBV5-1 with TRBJ2-2; no firm D call. From germline, CDR1 is SGHRS and CDR2 YFSETQ. The CDR3 runs to 12 residues. Between the trimmed V and J ends, which lost 2 bases and 9 bases, there was a span of 8 bases. CDR3 nucleotides: TGCGCCAGCAGCTTAAAAGCCAGGGAGCTGTTTTTT. This gives the protein CASSLKARELFF.

This sequence joins TRBV6-4 and TRBJ2-3; 15 bases are a match to TRBD2. This CDR3 is built from 17 residues. In germline, CDR1 is MRHNA, CDR2 SNTAGT. V gave up 5 bases and J gave up 0 bases; unmatched junction bases: 3. CDR3 DNA: TGTGCCAGCAGTCCCGGGACTAGCGGGGGGAGCACAGATACGCAGTATTTT. The encoded protein is CASSPGTSGGSTDTQYF.

The chain couples TRBV7-2 to TRBJ1-1; D may be TRBD1 (5 bases). Germline V gene lookup returns CDR1 SGHTA and CDR2 FQGNSA. V lost 5 bases to trimming and J lost 1 base, with 11 bases between them. This CDR3 has 14 residues. The CDR3 here is CASSLGGSNTEAFF. Here the CDR3 DNA reads TGTGCCAGCAGCCTTGGGGGGTCGAACACTGAAGCTTTCTTT.

The V call is TRBV2, the J call TRBJ1-5; D is unresolved. The CDR3 covers 13 residues. Germline V CDR1 and CDR2: SNHLY, FYNNEI. Trimming left V 6 bases short and J 5 bases short, with 11 bases between. The CDR3 sequence is CASSAGSYQPQHF. CDR3 sequence (DNA): TGTGCCAGCAGCGCAGGTTCATATCAGCCCCAGCATTTT.

V and J are TRBV5-4 and TRBJ2-3; possible D gene TRBD2, 6 bases. Per the germline V gene, CDR1 is SGHNT and CDR2 is YYREEE (reference sequence). The CDR3 has 15 residues. Trimming stripped 0 bases from V and 6 bases from J, with 14 bases between. CDR3 amino acids: CASSLGAGLVDTQYF. DNA for the CDR3: TGTGCCAGCAGCTTGGGGGCGGGGCTCGTGGATACGCAGTATTTT.

The chain recombines TRBV7-6 with TRBJ2-3; 16 bases line up with TRBD2. After removal of 6 bases from V and 5 bases from J, the junction contained 5 bases not matched to a gene. Germline V gene sequence: CDR1 SGHVS, CDR2 FNYEAQ. This CDR3 has 16 residues. The CDR3 DNA reads as TGTGCCAGCAGAGGGACTAGCGGGGGGGCCATAGATACGCAGTATTTT. It is translated as CASRGTSGGAIDTQYF.

The chain joins TRBV10-3 to TRBJ2-3; possible D gene TRBD2, 6 bases. This CDR3 spans 14 amino acids. Trimming stripped 0 bases from V and 4 bases from J, with 8 bases between. Germline CDR1 and CDR2: ENHRY and SYGVKD. The CDR3 nucleotides are TGTGCCATCAGTGAGTCGACGGGAGCAGATACGCAGTATTTT. It codes for CAISESTGADTQYF.

The rearrangement links TRBV27 to TRBJ2-1; maybe TRBD1 (7 bases). Trimming stripped 0 bases from V and 10 bases from J, with 13 bases between. The CDR3 consists of 14 residues. Germline CDR1 is MNHEY and CDR2 is SMNVEV (reference sequence). The CDR3 DNA follows: TGTGCCAGCAGTTTATCGGGGCCAGGGGGGGAGCAGTTCTTC. Its translation is CASSLSGPGGEQFF.

This clone has only a few counts. The chain uses TRBV9 and TRBJ1-5; unclear D gene. Germline CDR1 SGDLS, CDR2 YYNGEE. This CDR3 spans 14 amino acids. V dropped 3 bases and J dropped 3 bases, with 10 bases sitting between them. The chain's CDR3 is CASSAGLTNQPQHF. CDR3 in DNA: TGTGCCAGCAGCGCTGGACTGACCAATCAGCCCCAGCATTTT.

This sequence joins TRBV6-1 and TRBJ2-3; TRBD2 matches at 8 bases. V lost 4 bases to trimming and J lost 4 bases; unmatched junction nucleotides: 16. The CDR3 is 18 residues long. Germline CDR1 and CDR2: MNHNS and SASEGT. The CDR3 protein is CASSGRMRIVGRADTQYF. In DNA, the CDR3 is TGTGCCAGCAGTGGAAGGATGAGGATAGTCGGGAGGGCAGATACGCAGTATTTT.

Here the CDR3 DNA reads TGTGCCAGCAGCACAGGACAGGGCGGCTCCCTGTCGGAGCAGTTCTTC. Protein: CASSTGQGGSLSEQFF. V usage is TRBV9 and J usage is TRBJ2-1, with TRBD1 identical over 8 bases. V trimming: 4 bases; J trimming: 10 bases; junction bases outside the gene matches: 16. Germline assignment: CDR1 SGDLS and CDR2 YYNGEE. This CDR3 is built from 16 residues.

The rearrangement uses TRBV18 and TRBJ1-2; a weak D match, TRBD1 (6 bases). The CDR3 extends over 18 amino acids. Germline loops: CDR1 KGHSH, CDR2 LQKENI. Trimming took off 4 bases at V and 0 bases at J, with 21 bases between the two ends. The CDR3 nucleotides read TGTGCCAGCTCACTGGAACAACGGACAGAGACCTCTAACTATGGCTACACCTTC. As protein: CASSLEQRTETSNYGYTF. Filled out from reference TRBV18 and TRBJ1-2, the complete variable domain reads NAGVMQNPRHLVRRRGQEARLRCSPMKGHSHVYWYRQLPEEGLKFMVYLQKENIIDESGMPKERFSAEFPKEGPSILRIQQVVRGDSAAYFCASSLEQRTETSNYGYTFGSGTRLTVV.

This chain joins TRBV7-2 and TRBJ2-2; 7 positions agree with TRBD1. Germline CDR1 reads SGHTA; CDR2 reads FQGNSA. The CDR3 contains 14 residues. V was clipped by 3 bases and J by 4 bases; unmatched bases: 2. DNA of the CDR3: TGTGCCAGCAGCTTGGGGACAGCCACCGGGGAGCTGTTTTTT. This translates into CASSLGTATGELFF. Using reference TRBV7-2 and TRBJ2-2 for the parts outside the CDR3, the full variable domain is GAGVSQSPSNKVTEKGKDVELRCDPISGHTALYWYRQSLGQGLEFLIYFQGNSAPDKSGLPSDRFSAERTGGSVSTLTIQRTQQEDSAVYLCASSLGTATGELFFGEGSRLTVL.

The J gene is TRBJ1-2, the V gene TRBV4-2; a possible D gene is TRBD1 (6 bases). CDR1 and CDR2 (germline): LGHNA, YNFKEQ. V was clipped by 3 bases and J by 7 bases, with 18 bases between them. The CDR3 is made up of 15 amino acids. The CDR3 sequence is CASSQNTGHPSGYTF. The CDR3 bases are TGTGCCAGCAGCCAGAATACGGGACATCCAAGTGGCTACACCTTC.

CDR3 sequence (DNA): TGTGCCAGCAGTTTCGACAGCGGGGACACAGATACGCAGTATTTT. Protein sequence: CASSFDSGDTDTQYF. This chain uses TRBV27 with TRBJ2-3; 7 nucleotides match TRBD2. CDR3 length equals 15 residues. In germline, CDR1 is MNHEY, CDR2 SMNVEV (reference sequence). J lost 2 bases, V lost 3 bases, and 5 bases had no gene match.

The V call is TRBV6-6, the J call TRBJ1-5; 10 nucleotides align to TRBD1. This CDR3 has 15 amino acids. Losses at the gene ends were 6 bases for V and 0 bases for J; bases not matched to a gene: 2. Germline CDR1 MNHNY, CDR2 SVGAGI (reference sequence). Here the CDR3 DNA reads TGTGCCAGCAGGACAGGGGGCGTTAGCAATCAGCCCCAGCATTTT. Amino acids: CASRTGGVSNQPQHF.

This clone was detected only once. The chain couples TRBV6-6 to TRBJ2-3; 9 nucleotides align to TRBD2. From germline, CDR1 is MNHNY and CDR2 SVGAGI (reference sequence). This CDR3 is 16 amino acids long. The V and J ends lost 3 bases and 2 bases, in that order; junction bases with no gene match: 6. The CDR3 spells CASSYSAGGSTDTQYF. In nucleotides, the CDR3 is TGTGCCAGCAGTTATAGCGCGGGGGGGTCCACAGATACGCAGTATTTT.

The chain links TRBV5-1 to TRBJ2-5; TRBD2 matches 8 bases. The J segment lost 5 bases and the V segment lost 4 bases, leaving 7 bases of the junction unmatched. Germline CDR1 SGHRS, CDR2 YFSETQ. The CDR3 runs to 14 residues. In DNA form, the CDR3 reads TGCGCCAGCAGCACCGGGACTAGAGGGGAGACCCAGTACTTC. This encodes CASSTGTRGETQYF.

This chain joins TRBV5-1 and TRBJ1-1, with 7 positions matching TRBD1. CDR3 length equals 16 residues. V shed 2 bases, J shed 1 base, and the junction held 8 bases outside the gene matches. Germline CDR1 and CDR2: SGHRS and YFSETQ. As DNA, the CDR3 is TGCGCCAGCAGCTTTCAGGGGGGTTTGGGGAACACTGAAGCTTTCTTT. Protein: CASSFQGGLGNTEAFF.

The rearrangement links TRBV27 to TRBJ1-6, with 9 positions matching TRBD1. CDR1 and CDR2 from the germline V gene are MNHEY and SMNVEV (reference sequence). The junction had 3 bases not matched to a gene; V was cut back by 10 bases and J by 8 bases. The CDR3 has 12 amino acids. The CDR3 protein is CATTGGYSPLHF. In nucleotides, the CDR3 is TGTGCCACCACAGGGGGCTATTCACCCCTCCACTTT.

The V call is TRBV4-2, the J call TRBJ2-6; D might be TRBD1 (5 bases). CDR1 is LGHNA and CDR2 is YNFKEQ in the germline V gene. Trimming took off 0 bases at V and 8 bases at J, with 11 bases between the two ends. This CDR3 is built from 15 residues. CDR3 region: CASSQDQGVPNVLTF. CDR3 DNA: TGTGCCAGCAGCCAAGATCAAGGGGTGCCCAACGTCCTGACTTTC.

This chain links TRBV2 with TRBJ1-4, with a tentative D call TRBD1 (6 bases). The germline V gene encodes CDR1 SNHLY and CDR2 FYNNEI. This CDR3 contains 17 residues. V was pared by 8 bases and J by 3 bases, with 22 bases between. The CDR3 region has the DNA TGTGCCAGCCGCCCGGGAATTGGGGGGGCCTCTAATGAAAAACTGTTTTTT. This translates into CASRPGIGGASNEKLFF.

This chain connects TRBV7-3 to TRBJ1-1; D not resolved. Trimming shortened V by 1 base and J by 3 bases, and 6 bases separated the two germline ends. From germline, CDR1 is SGHTA and CDR2 FQGTGA. The CDR3 extends over 13 amino acids. CDR3 protein: CASSLMRDTEAFF. The CDR3 region has the DNA TGTGCCAGCAGCTTAATGCGGGACACTGAAGCTTTCTTT.

The rearrangement links TRBV3-1 (or the pseudogene TRBV3-2) to TRBJ2-5, with 10 bases that match TRBD2. The ends lost 4 bases at V and 5 bases at J; junction bases unmatched: 19. This CDR3 has 19 residues. CDR1 and CDR2 from the germline V gene are LGHDT and YNNKEL (reference sequence). CDR3 residues: CASSPTYTIAGGLGETQYF. In nucleotides, the CDR3 is TGTGCCAGCAGCCCTACCTACACTATAGCGGGGGGATTAGGTGAGACCCAGTACTTC.

The chain uses TRBV27 and TRBJ1-4, with D possibly TRBD1 on 5 matching bases. V was trimmed by 5 bases and J by 3 bases, leaving 13 bases between them. The CDR3 sequence is 15 residues long. Looked up from germline, CDR1 is MNHEY and CDR2 is SMNVEV (reference sequence). CDR3 protein: CASSRSWGANEKLFF. The CDR3, as DNA: TGTGCCAGCAGTCGCTCGTGGGGCGCTAATGAAAAACTGTTTTTT. Based on the CDR3 plus reference TRBV27 and TRBJ1-4, the full variable domain is EAQVTQNPRYLITVTGKKLTVTCSQNMNHEYMSWYRQDPGLGLRQIYYSMNVEVTDKGDVPEGYKVSRKEKRNFPLILESPSPNQTSLYFCASSRSWGANEKLFFGSGTQLSVL.

The chain uses TRBV19 and TRBJ2-1, with 11 bases aligning to TRBD2. J lost 4 bases, V lost 5 bases, and 4 bases had no gene match. Germline V gene data show CDR1 as LNHDA and CDR2 as SQIVND (reference sequence). The CDR3 is 15 residues long. CDR3 in amino acids: CASSSGTSGYNEQFF. The CDR3 DNA reads TGTGCCAGTAGTTCCGGGACTAGCGGATACAATGAGCAGTTCTTC.

The V gene is TRBV4-1, the J gene TRBJ2-2; TRBD1 is a possible D gene (5 bases). This CDR3 contains 15 residues. V was pared by 3 bases and J by 4 bases, with 12 bases between. Germline V gives CDR1 MGHRA, CDR2 YSYEKL. The CDR3 sequence: CASSHFQTVTGELFF. The CDR3 nucleotides read TGCGCCAGCAGCCATTTTCAGACAGTCACCGGGGAGCTGTTTTTT.

The chain employs TRBV5-1 and TRBJ2-3; TRBD2 might be the D (6 bases). This CDR3 is 17 amino acids long. Germline V lookup: CDR1 SGHRS, CDR2 YFSETQ. The V gene lost 4 bases and the J gene lost 0 bases, with 18 bases spanning the gap. In nucleotides, the CDR3 is TGCGCCAGCAGCCTACGCCCAGTAGCGGAGAGCACAGATACGCAGTATTTT. Its protein product is CASSLRPVAESTDTQYF.

This clone came up a few times. CDR3 loop: CASSGANTEAFF. In nucleotides, the CDR3 is TGTGCCAGCAGCGGGGCGAACACTGAAGCTTTCTTT. V is TRBV9 and J is TRBJ1-1; D gene ambiguous. V shed 3 bases and J shed 1 base, with 4 bases lying between them. Per the germline V gene, CDR1 is SGDLS and CDR2 is YYNGEE. This CDR3 spans 12 amino acids.